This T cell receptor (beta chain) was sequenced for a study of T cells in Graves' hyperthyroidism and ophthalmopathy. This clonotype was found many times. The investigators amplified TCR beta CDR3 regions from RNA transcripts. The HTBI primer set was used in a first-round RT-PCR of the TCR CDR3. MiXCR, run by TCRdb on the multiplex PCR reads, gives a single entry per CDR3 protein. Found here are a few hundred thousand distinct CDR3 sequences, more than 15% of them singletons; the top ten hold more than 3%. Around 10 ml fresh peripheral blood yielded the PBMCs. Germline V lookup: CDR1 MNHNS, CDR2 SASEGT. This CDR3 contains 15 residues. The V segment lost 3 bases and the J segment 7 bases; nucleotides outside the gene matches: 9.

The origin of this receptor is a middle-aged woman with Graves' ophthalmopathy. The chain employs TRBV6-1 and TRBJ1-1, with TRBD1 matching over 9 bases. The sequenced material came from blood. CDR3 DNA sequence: TGTGCCAGCAGTGAGCCCGGGACAGGGAGAGATGAAGCTTTCTTT. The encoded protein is CASSEPGTGRDEAFF.